This TCR beta chain stems from a study of vaccination and CD4 T cells after COVID-19. Overall study context: Everyone enrolled got two doses of BNT162b2 or mRNA-1273 vaccine. Cells were stimulated with overlapping spike peptides from SARS-CoV-2, HCoV-NL63, HCoV-OC43 and HCoV-229E.

Worth noting for this clonotype: What it binds is unknown.

The Oncomine TCR Beta short-read assay was what sequenced the DNA obtained from cultured CD4+ T cells. Using its own MiXCR run on the PCR reads, TCRdb lists one record per CDR3 protein. The repertoire consists of 3,500 to 5,000 distinct CDR3 sequences, with 63% occurring once and the leading ten covering 31%. Regarding treatment: roughly 11-day PBMC culture with coronavirus spike peptide pools or control peptides (ViraFEST assay). Prior to the COVID-19 pandemic (2011-2018), the unexposed donor's CD4+ T cells were collected. ViraFEST stimulated the growth of antigen-specific T cells using peptide pools and subsequently profiled their TCRs by sequencing. This CDR3 spans 13 amino acids. Germline loops: CDR1 GTSNPN, CDR2 SVGIG (reference sequence). V was cut by 1 base and J by 1 base, with 7 bases left in between.

The J gene is TRBJ1-1, the V gene TRBV30; unclear D gene. Sequences were obtained from CD4+ T cells from blood, cultured in vitro. This receptor was identified in a human donor in good health. The CDR3: CAWSDRGNTEAFF. CDR3 DNA sequence: TGTGCCTGGAGTGATCGGGGGAACACTGAAGCTTTCTTT. The full variable domain, with the rest looked up from reference TRBV30 and TRBJ1-1, is SQTIHQWPATLVQPVGSPLSLECTVEGTSNPNLYWYRQAAGRGLQLLFYSVGIGQISSEVPQNLSASRPQDRQFILSSKKLLLSDSGFYLCAWSDRGNTEAFFGQGTRLTVV.